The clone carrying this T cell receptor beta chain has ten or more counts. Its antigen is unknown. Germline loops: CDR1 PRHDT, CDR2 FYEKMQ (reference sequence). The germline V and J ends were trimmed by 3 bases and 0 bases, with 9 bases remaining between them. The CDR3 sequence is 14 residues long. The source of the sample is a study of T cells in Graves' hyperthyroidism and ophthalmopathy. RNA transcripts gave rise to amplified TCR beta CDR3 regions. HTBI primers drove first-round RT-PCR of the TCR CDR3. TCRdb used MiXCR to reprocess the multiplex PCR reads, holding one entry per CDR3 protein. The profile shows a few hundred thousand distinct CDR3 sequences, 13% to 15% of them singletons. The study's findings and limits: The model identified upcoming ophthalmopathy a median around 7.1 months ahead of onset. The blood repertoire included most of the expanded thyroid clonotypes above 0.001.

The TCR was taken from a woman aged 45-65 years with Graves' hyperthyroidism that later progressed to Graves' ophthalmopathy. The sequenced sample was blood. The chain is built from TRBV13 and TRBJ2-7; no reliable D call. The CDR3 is CASSLQLDSYEQYF. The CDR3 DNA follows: TGTGCCAGCAGCTTGCAATTGGACTCCTACGAGCAGTACTTC.